The entry below gives a single T cell receptor (beta chain) sequence along with its context. Germline V gene lookup returns CDR1 SGHRS and CDR2 YFSETQ. With V trimmed by 7 bases and J by 3 bases, 9 bases remained unmatched. The CDR3 covers 14 residues. This sample is part of a study of blood T cell repertoires in COVID-19. Across the whole study: PBMCs, B-cell-depleted T cells, or T cells were the source of the cDNA or gDNA that made up the material.

In the authors' methods: Nucleated cell number was recorded as an estimate derived from reference gene primer amplification. Method: immunoSEQ multiplex PCR; TCRdb's copy keeps in-frame clones and lacks some. The DNA gave D and trimming, while V, J and clone size come from that table. This sample has fewer than 300,000 clones, with about four fifths found just once. This study enrolled people aged roughly 18 to 90 from roughly 22 US geographic areas. Cohort allocation depended upon clinical history that participants reported. The chain employs TRBV5-1 and TRBJ2-5, with 7 bases identical to TRBD2. This sequence was found in a man aged 40-50 years who had been exposed to COVID-19. Sequenced input: PBMCs or T cells enriched from blood (not recorded which). For the CDR3, the DNA is TGCGCCAGCGTCCGGGCTAGCGGAGAAGAGACCCAGTACTTC. It specifies CASVRASGEETQYF.